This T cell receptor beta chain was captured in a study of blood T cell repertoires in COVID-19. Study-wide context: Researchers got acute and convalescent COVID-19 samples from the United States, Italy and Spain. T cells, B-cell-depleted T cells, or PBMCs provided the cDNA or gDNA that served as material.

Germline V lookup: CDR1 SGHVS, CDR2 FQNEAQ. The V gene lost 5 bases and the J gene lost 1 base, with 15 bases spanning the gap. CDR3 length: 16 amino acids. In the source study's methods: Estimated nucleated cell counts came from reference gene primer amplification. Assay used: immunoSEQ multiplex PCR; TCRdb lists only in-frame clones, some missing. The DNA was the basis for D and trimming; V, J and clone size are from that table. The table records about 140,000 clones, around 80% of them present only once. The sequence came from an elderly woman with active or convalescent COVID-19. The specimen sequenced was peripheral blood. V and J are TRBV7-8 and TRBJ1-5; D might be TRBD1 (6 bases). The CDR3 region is CASSTDRSFSNQPQHF. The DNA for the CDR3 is TGTGCCAGCAGCACCGACAGGTCCTTCAGCAATCAGCCCCAGCATTTT.